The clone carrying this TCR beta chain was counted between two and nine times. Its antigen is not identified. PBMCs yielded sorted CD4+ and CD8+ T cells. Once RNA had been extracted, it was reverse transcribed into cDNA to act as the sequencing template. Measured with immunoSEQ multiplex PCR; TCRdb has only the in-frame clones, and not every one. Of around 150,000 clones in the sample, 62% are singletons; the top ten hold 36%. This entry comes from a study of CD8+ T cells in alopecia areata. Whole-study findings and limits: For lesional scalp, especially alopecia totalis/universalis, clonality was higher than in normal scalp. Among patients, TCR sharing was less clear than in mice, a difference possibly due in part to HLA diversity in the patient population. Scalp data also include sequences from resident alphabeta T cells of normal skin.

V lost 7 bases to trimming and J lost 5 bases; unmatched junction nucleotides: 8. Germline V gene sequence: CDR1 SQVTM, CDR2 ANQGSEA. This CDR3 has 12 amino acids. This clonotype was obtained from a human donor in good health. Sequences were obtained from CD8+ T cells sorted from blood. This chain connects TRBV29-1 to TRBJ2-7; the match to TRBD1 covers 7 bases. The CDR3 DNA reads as TGCAGCGCCGGAGGAGGACAGGACGAGCAGTACTTC. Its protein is CSAGGGQDEQYF.